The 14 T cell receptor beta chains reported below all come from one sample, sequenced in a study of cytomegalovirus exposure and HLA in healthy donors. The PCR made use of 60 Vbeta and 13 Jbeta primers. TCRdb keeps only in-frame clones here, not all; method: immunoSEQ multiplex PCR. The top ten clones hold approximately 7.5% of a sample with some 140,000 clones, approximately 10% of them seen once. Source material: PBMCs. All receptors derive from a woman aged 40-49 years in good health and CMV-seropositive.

The CDR3 region is CASRAGLEQYF. The CDR3 region has the DNA TGTGCCAGCCGGGCAGGGCTCGAGCAGTACTTC. The chain couples TRBV2 to TRBJ2-7; tentative D call: TRBD1 (5 bases). The CDR3 extends over 11 amino acids. Germline lookup yields CDR1 SNHLY and CDR2 FYNNEI. V gave up 8 bases and J gave up 6 bases, with 11 bases separating them.

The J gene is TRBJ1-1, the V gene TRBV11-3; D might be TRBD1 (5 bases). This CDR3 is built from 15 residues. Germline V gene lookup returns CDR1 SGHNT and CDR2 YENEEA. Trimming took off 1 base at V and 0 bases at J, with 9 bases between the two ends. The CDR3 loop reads CASSLVRGMNTEAFF. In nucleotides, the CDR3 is TGTGCCAGCAGCTTAGTTCGGGGGATGAACACTGAAGCTTTCTTT.

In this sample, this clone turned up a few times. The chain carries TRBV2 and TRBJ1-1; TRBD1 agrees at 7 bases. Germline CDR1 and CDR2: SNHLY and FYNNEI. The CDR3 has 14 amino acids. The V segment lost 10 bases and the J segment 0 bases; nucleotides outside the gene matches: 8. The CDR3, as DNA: TGTGCCACAGAAGAACAGGGGCTGAACACTGAAGCTTTCTTT. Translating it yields CATEEQGLNTEAFF.

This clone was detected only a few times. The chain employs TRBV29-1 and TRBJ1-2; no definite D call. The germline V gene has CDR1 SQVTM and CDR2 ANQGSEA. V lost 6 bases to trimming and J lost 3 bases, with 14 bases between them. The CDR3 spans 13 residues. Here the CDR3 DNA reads TGCAGCGTCGCCGCGGGTGTTGACTATGGCTACACCTTC. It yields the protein CSVAAGVDYGYTF.

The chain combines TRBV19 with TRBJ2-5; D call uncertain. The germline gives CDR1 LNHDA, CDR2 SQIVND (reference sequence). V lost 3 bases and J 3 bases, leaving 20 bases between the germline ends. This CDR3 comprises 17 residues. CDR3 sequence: CASSIEHGASTEETQYF. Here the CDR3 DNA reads TGTGCCAGTAGTATCGAACATGGCGCAAGCACAGAAGAGACCCAGTACTTC.

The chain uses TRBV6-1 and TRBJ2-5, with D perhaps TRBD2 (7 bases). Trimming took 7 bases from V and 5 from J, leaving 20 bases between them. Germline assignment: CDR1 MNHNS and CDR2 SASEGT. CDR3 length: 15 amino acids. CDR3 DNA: TGTGCCAGCATGGAGGGGGAGGGGCTCATCGAGACCCAGTACTTC. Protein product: CASMEGEGLIETQYF.

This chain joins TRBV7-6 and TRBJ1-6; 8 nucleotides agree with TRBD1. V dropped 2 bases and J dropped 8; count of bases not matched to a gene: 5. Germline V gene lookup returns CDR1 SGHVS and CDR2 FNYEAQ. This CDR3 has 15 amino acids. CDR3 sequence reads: CASSLSRQGYSPLHF. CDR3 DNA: TGTGCCAGCAGCTTATCGCGACAGGGGTATTCACCCCTCCACTTT.

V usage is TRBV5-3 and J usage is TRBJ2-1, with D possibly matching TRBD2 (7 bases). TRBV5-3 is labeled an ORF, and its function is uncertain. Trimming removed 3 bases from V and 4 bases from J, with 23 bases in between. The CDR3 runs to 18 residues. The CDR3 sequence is CARSWGRGKYPAYNEQFF. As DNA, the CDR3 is TGTGCCAGAAGCTGGGGGCGGGGGAAGTACCCCGCTTACAATGAGCAGTTCTTC.

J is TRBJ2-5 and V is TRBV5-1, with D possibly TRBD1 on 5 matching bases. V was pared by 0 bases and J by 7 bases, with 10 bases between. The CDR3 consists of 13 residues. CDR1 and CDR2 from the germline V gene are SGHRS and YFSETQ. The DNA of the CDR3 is TGCGCCAGCAGCTTGGACAGGTGGGGGACCCAGTACTTC. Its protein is CASSLDRWGTQYF.

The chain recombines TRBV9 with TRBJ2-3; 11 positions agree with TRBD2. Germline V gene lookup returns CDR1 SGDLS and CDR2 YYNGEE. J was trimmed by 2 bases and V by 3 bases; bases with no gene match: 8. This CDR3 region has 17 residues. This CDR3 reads CASSGNIAGGHTDTQYF. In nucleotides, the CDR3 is TGTGCCAGCAGCGGAAACATAGCGGGGGGGCACACAGATACGCAGTATTTT.

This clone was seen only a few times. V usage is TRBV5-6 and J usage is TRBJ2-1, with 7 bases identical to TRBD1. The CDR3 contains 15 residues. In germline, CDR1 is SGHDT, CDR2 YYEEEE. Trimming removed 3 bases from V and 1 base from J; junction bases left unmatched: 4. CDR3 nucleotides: TGTGCCAGCAGCTCACAGGGGATTTCCTACAATGAGCAGTTCTTC. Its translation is CASSSQGISYNEQFF.

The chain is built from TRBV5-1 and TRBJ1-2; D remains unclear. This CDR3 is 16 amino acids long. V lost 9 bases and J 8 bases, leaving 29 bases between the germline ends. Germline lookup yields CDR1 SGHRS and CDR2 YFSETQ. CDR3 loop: CATRSEKGWGVEGYTF. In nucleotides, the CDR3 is TGCGCCACCCGGTCGGAGAAGGGCTGGGGAGTGGAGGGCTACACCTTC.

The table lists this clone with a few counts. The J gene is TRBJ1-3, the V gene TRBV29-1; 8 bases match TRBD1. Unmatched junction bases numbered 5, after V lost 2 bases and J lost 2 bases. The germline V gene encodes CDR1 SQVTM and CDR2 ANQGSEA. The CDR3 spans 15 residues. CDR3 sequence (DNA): TGCAGCGTTGAAACCCGGGACAGGACTGGAAACACCATATATTTT. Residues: CSVETRDRTGNTIYF.

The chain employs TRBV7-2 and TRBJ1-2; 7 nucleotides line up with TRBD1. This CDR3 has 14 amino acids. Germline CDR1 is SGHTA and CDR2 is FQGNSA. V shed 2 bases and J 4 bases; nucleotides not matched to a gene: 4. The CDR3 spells CASSLYAGGYGYTF. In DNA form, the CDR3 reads TGTGCCAGCAGCTTATACGCAGGGGGCTATGGCTACACCTTC. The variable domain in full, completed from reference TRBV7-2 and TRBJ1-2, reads GAGVSQSPSNKVTEKGKDVELRCDPISGHTALYWYRQSLGQGLEFLIYFQGNSAPDKSGLPSDRFSAERTGGSVSTLTIQRTQQEDSAVYLCASSLYAGGYGYTFGSGTRLTVV.